This is a list of T cell receptor beta chains from one sample in a study of blood T cell repertoires in COVID-19. Assay: immunoSEQ multiplex PCR; the TCRdb copy retains only in-frame clones and omits some. Among 40,000 or so clones listed, about 85% were seen once. Sequenced material: peripheral blood. Receptor source: a human donor in a cohort sampled during active COVID-19. CDR3s leave out the opening cysteine and the closing phenylalanine or tryptophan. Fields, in order: J gene, V gene, clone size, CDR3 length, CDR3 protein. Expanded clones are given a class, and other clones once, few, many or no size at all.

TRBJ1-6	TRBV25-1	NA	11	ASSAGQGDPLH
TRBJ1-6	TRBV3-1/TRBV3-2	NA	12	ASSQGGGSSPLH
TRBJ2-3	TRBV7-9	NA	15	ASSSMGTSLRGDTQY
TRBJ2-5	TRBV7-3	NA	13	ASSLMSSGQETQY
TRBJ1-1	TRBV5-6	NA	12	ASSFNRGDTEAF
TRBJ1-6	TRBV27	few	13	ASSFRDLKWSPLH
TRBJ2-7	TRBV5-1	NA	11	ASSLDNPYEQY
TRBJ1-1	TRBV18	few	13	ASSPLSTGSAEAF
TRBJ1-6	TRBV7-3	few	16	ASSLVDRVVTYNSPLH
TRBJ1-4	TRBV15	NA	13	ATGGRARANEKLF
TRBJ2-3	TRBV15	few	14	ATSTLDGASTDTQY
TRBJ2-7	TRBV13	NA	10	ASSLTGYEQY
TRBJ1-2	TRBV6-5	once	13	ASSLNRRGDHGYT
TRBJ1-4	TRBV5-1	once	13	ASSHTGATNEKLF
TRBJ1-3	TRBV5-6	NA	13	ASSLGQISGNTIY
TRBJ2-7	TRBV5-4	NA	11	ATKDRASYEQY
TRBJ2-7	TRBV7-9	NA	14	ASSFPRQGDPYEQY
TRBJ2-1	TRBV4-2	NA	14	ASSQFLAGGPDEQF
TRBJ1-1	TRBV7-3	NA	13	ASSFAGQGRTEAF
TRBJ2-5	TRBV6-6	NA	10	ATGGGQETQY
TRBJ2-2	TRBV2	NA	11	ASTRGNTGELF
TRBJ2-3	TRBV5-1	NA	15	ASSLGPTGFEADTQY
TRBJ2-5	TRBV3-1/TRBV3-2	NA	9	ASSLGTLGY
TRBJ2-7	TRBV2	NA	9	ASRRGGEQY
TRBJ1-5	TRBV6-2/TRBV6-3	once	14	ASSSPTGGRNQPQH
TRBJ2-3	TRBV4-1	once	13	ASSQEDYHTDTQY
TRBJ2-2	TRBV19	NA	11	ASSIGNTGELF
TRBJ1-4	TRBV5-5	NA	13	ASSLEGLKNEKLF
TRBJ2-1	TRBV3-1/TRBV3-2	NA	14	ASSPKWGQSYNEQF
TRBJ1-1	TRBV2	once	13	ASSEGRAMNTEAF
TRBJ2-5	TRBV3-1/TRBV3-2	NA	12	ASSLRTSGETQY
TRBJ1-4	TRBV2	NA	11	ASLYRESEKLF
TRBJ2-2	TRBV5-4	NA	10	ASSFRTGELF
TRBJ1-2	TRBV6-5	NA	14	ASSYARTGGNYGYT
TRBJ2-2	TRBV5-4	NA	12	ASSATGSPGELF
TRBJ1-5	TRBV2	NA	12	ASSEGTVNQPQH
TRBJ1-2	TRBV7-9	NA	15	ASSLEWDRPANYGYT
TRBJ2-7	TRBV6-6	NA	13	ASRPTGGQGYEQY
TRBJ1-1	TRBV18	few	12	ASSLRQGDTEAF
TRBJ2-3	TRBV2	NA	14	ASSEGTSGGTDTQY
TRBJ2-3	TRBV4-2	once	13	ASSQRTGNTDTQY
TRBJ2-5	TRBV6-4	NA	13	ASSVGEPREETQY
TRBJ1-1	TRBV6-1	NA	14	ASSAQGPPMNTEAF
TRBJ2-1	TRBV7-3	once	11	ASTSAGGDEQF
TRBJ1-2	TRBV6-1	once	14	ASSESGQGAGYGYT
TRBJ2-5	TRBV15	NA	14	ATSRDGFRVQETQY
TRBJ1-6	TRBV7-3	once	12	ASSLGGEGSPLH
TRBJ2-1	TRBV12-5	NA	12	ASESIAGITEQF
TRBJ2-1	TRBV7-9	NA	12	ASNTRQGVRGLF
TRBJ1-5	TRBV2	NA	15	ASSDRGGPYSNQPQH
TRBJ2-7	TRBV3-1/TRBV3-2	NA	13	ASSPDRGGVYEQY
TRBJ2-1	TRBV11-2	NA	14	ASRRRRTSSYNEQF